A selection of T cell receptor beta chains follows, all from one sample in a study of blood T cell repertoires in COVID-19. Assay used: immunoSEQ multiplex PCR; TCRdb lists only in-frame clones, some missing. The data show hundreds of thousands of clones, about nine tenths seen once. What was sequenced was peripheral blood. Source of these receptors: a woman aged 30 to 39 with active or convalescent COVID-19. Both conserved end residues are part of each CDR3. A D gene is named only where the DNA matches it firmly. Not every row has a clone size; where given, it reads once, few, many or a size class.

v_call	j_call	clone_size	d_call	cdr3_aa	cdr3_nt
TRBV3-1/TRBV3-2	TRBJ2-7	-	TRBD2	CASSPHRGGPGEQYF	TGTGCCAGCAGCCCCCATCGGGGGGGCCCGGGCGAGCAGTACTTC
TRBV27	TRBJ2-2	-	-	CASSLSLANTGELFF	TGTGCCAGCAGTTTATCCCTTGCGAACACCGGGGAGCTGTTTTTT
TRBV6-5	TRBJ2-2	-	-	CATSKGVVNAGELFF	TGTGCCACCTCGAAGGGGGTAGTAAACGCCGGGGAGCTGTTTTTT
TRBV9	TRBJ1-1	-	-	CASSVDGYTEAFF	TGTGCCAGCAGCGTAGACGGGTACACTGAAGCTTTCTTT
TRBV7-6	TRBJ2-5	-	TRBD2	CASSLGGGRETQYF	TGTGCCAGCAGCTTAGGTGGCGGGAGGGAGACCCAGTACTTC
TRBV10-2	TRBJ2-5	-	TRBD2	CASSEREGTYDQYF	TGCGCCAGCAGTGAGCGGGAGGGCACATATGACCAGTACTTC
TRBV13	TRBJ1-1	-	-	CASSLESEAFF	TGTGCCAGCAGCTTAGAATCGGAAGCTTTCTTT
TRBV19	TRBJ1-2	once	TRBD1	CASSIWTGRSFYTF	TGTGCCAGTAGTATTTGGACAGGGCGCTCATTCTACACCTTC
TRBV2	TRBJ1-3	-	-	CASEEPETFLSGNTIYF	TGTGCCAGCGAAGAACCAGAGACATTCCTCTCTGGAAACACCATATATTTT
TRBV6-6	TRBJ1-1	-	TRBD1	CASSQDRGRVGTEAFF	TGTGCCAGCAGTCAAGACAGGGGGCGGGTAGGGACTGAAGCTTTCTTT
TRBV4-1	TRBJ1-5	-	-	CASSQETPRRDSNQPQHF	TGCGCCAGCAGCCAAGAGACTCCGCGCAGGGATAGCAATCAGCCCCAGCATTTT
TRBV5-1	TRBJ2-7	-	TRBD2	CASSLALREGEQYF	TGCGCCAGCAGCTTGGCCCTCAGGGAGGGCGAGCAGTACTTC
TRBV7-9	TRBJ1-6	once	-	CASSKRRDQNNSPLHF	TGTGCCAGCAGCAAACGGAGGGACCAGAATAATTCACCCCTCCACTTT
TRBV3-1/TRBV3-2	TRBJ2-7	-	TRBD2	CASKGGDSYEQYF	TGTGCCAGCAAGGGAGGGGACTCCTACGAGCAGTACTTC
TRBV7-2	TRBJ2-7	few	-	CASSRRIGGDEQYF	TGTGCCAGCAGCAGACGGATAGGGGGTGACGAGCAGTACTTC
TRBV30	TRBJ2-1	-	-	CAWSVPTREQFF	TGTGCCTGGAGTGTACCCACAAGAGAGCAGTTCTTC
TRBV6-5	TRBJ2-5	-	TRBD2	CASSLTGLEQETQYF	TGTGCCAGCAGTTTAACGGGACTAGAACAAGAGACCCAGTACTTC
TRBV4-1	TRBJ1-6	-	-	CASSQERQLNSPLHF	TGCGCCAGCAGCCAAGAAAGACAGCTTAATTCACCCCTCCACTTT
TRBV30	TRBJ2-7	-	-	CAWSVFGSSYEQYF	TGTGCCTGGAGTGTATTCGGGAGCTCCTACGAGCAGTACTTC
TRBV11-2	TRBJ2-4	once	-	CASSLEGGRGNIQYF	TGTGCCAGCAGCTTAGAGGGCGGTCGGGGAAACATTCAGTACTTC
TRBV3-1/TRBV3-2	TRBJ1-4	-	-	CASSQASIHEEKLFF	TGTGCCAGCAGCCAAGCGAGCATCCACGAGGAAAAACTGTTTTTT
TRBV4-2	TRBJ2-2	-	TRBD2	CASSQDAGLAVPANTGELFF	TGTGCCAGCAGCCAAGATGCGGGACTAGCGGTCCCCGCGAACACCGGGGAGCTGTTTTTT
TRBV30	TRBJ1-6	-	-	CAYSRDGNSPLHF	TGTGCCTACAGCAGGGATGGTAATTCACCCCTCCACTTT
TRBV19	TRBJ1-1	-	-	CASSPGGLYTEAFF	TGTGCCAGTAGCCCCGGGGGTCTGTACACTGAAGCTTTCTTT
TRBV5-1	TRBJ1-4	-	TRBD1	CASSLDGSVRGEKLFF	TGCGCCAGCAGCTTGGACGGGTCGGTCAGGGGGGAAAAACTGTTTTTT
TRBV7-2	TRBJ2-1	-	TRBD2	CASSPSSGSYNEQFF	TGTGCCAGCAGCCCTTCTAGCGGCTCCTACAATGAGCAGTTCTTC
TRBV11-2	TRBJ1-2	-	-	CASSFHRQAVNYGYTF	TGTGCCAGCAGCTTTCATCGACAGGCAGTTAACTATGGCTACACCTTC
TRBV11-2	TRBJ2-1	-	TRBD2	CASSLGPAGGPGEQFF	TGTGCCAGCAGCTTAGGTCCAGCGGGAGGGCCGGGTGAGCAGTTCTTC
TRBV7-9	TRBJ2-1	-	-	CASSILGVAYNEQFF	TGTGCCAGCAGCATCTTGGGAGTGGCCTACAATGAGCAGTTCTTC
TRBV5-1	TRBJ1-2	-	-	CASSRGRGDGYTF	TGCGCCAGCAGCCGGGGGAGGGGAGATGGCTACACCTTC
TRBV4-1	TRBJ2-3	-	TRBD2	CASSYRTSGGAGFGTDTQYF	TGCGCCAGCAGCTACCGGACTAGCGGGGGGGCCGGGTTTGGCACAGATACGCAGTATTTT
TRBV7-9	TRBJ1-6	-	-	CASSRDMGPLHF	TGTGCCAGCAGCCGGGACATGGGACCCCTCCACTTT
TRBV29-1	TRBJ2-4	-	-	CSVEGGDRFFF	TGCAGCGTTGAGGGGGGAGATCGTTTTTTTTTC
TRBV18	TRBJ2-7	-	-	CASSPGATALYEQYF	TGTGCCAGCTCACCAGGCGCGACAGCCCTCTACGAGCAGTACTTC
TRBV6-6	TRBJ1-1	-	-	CASTSRVGGVAFF	TGTGCCAGCACCTCGAGGGTTGGGGGGGTAGCTTTCTTT
TRBV3-1/TRBV3-2	TRBJ2-3	-	-	CASSQQTPGTQYF	TGTGCCAGCAGCCAACAAACACCAGGTACGCAGTATTTT
TRBV6-5	TRBJ1-5	-	TRBD1	CASSPNRGSQPQHF	TGTGCCAGCAGTCCCAACAGGGGGAGTCAGCCCCAGCATTTT